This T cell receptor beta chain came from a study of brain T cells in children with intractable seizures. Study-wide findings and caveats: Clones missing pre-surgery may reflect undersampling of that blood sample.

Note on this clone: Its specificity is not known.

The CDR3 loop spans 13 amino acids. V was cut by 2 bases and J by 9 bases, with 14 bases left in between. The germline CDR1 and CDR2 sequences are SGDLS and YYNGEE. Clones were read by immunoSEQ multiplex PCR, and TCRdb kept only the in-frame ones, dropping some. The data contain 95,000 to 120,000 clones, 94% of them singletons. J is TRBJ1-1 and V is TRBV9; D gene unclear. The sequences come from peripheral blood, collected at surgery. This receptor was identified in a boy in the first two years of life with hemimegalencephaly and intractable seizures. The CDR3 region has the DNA TGTGCCAGCAGCGTCGCCGACGGTCATCAAGCTTTCTTT. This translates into CASSVADGHQAFF. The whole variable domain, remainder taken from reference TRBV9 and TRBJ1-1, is DSGVTQTPKHLITATGQRVTLRCSPRSGDLSVYWYQQSLDQGLQFLIQYYNGEERAKGNILERFSAQQFPDLHSELNLSSLELGDSALYFCASSVADGHQAFFGQGTRLTVV.